These 7 T cell receptor beta chains originate from one sample sequenced in a study of T cell responses to AZD1222 COVID-19 vaccine. Using immunoSEQ multiplex PCR, the repertoire was profiled, and TCRdb retains in-frame clones only, with some absent. Of approximately 130,000 clones in the sample, over 90% were seen once. The material sequenced was peripheral blood, taken on day 0 of AZD1222 vaccination. These receptors all come from an adult in good health.

The chain carries TRBV19 and TRBJ1-1; possibly TRBD1 for D (5 bases). CDR3 size: 17 residues. With 7 bases removed from V and 0 bases from J, the gap between germline ends came to 21 bases. CDR1 and CDR2 from the germline V gene are LNHDA and SQIVND (reference sequence). The CDR3 DNA reads TGTGCCAGTACCCCAGGGCAGGGATGGACCTTGAACACTGAAGCTTTCTTT. It is translated as CASTPGQGWTLNTEAFF.

J is TRBJ2-5 and V is TRBV9; D possibly uses TRBD1 or TRBD2 (5 bases each). The CDR3 spans 12 residues. Germline values: CDR1 SGDLS, CDR2 YYNGEE. V lost 2 bases and J lost 3, with 5 bases in between. The CDR3: CASSVGEETQYF. CDR3 DNA: TGTGCCAGCAGCGTGGGGGAAGAGACCCAGTACTTC.

The J gene is TRBJ1-3, the V gene TRBV18; unclear D gene. The CDR3 totals 14 residues. V was trimmed by 9 bases and J by 4 bases, leaving 16 bases between them. Germline loops: CDR1 KGHSH, CDR2 LQKENI. CDR3 loop: CASRDPGGGNTIYF. The CDR3 DNA is TGTGCCAGTAGAGACCCCGGAGGGGGAAACACCATATATTTT.

V usage is TRBV3-1 (or the pseudogene TRBV3-2) and J usage is TRBJ2-3, with a weak D call TRBD1 (6 bases). With 1 base removed from V and 1 base from J, the gap between germline ends came to 12 bases. CDR1 and CDR2 (germline): LGHDT, YNNKEL (reference sequence). The CDR3 length is 16 residues. The CDR3 region has the DNA TGTGCCAGCAGCCAAGTCAGGGGCCCAGGCACAGATACGCAGTATTTT. This translates into CASSQVRGPGTDTQYF.

This clone was detected once. The chain carries TRBV15 and TRBJ1-1; a possible D gene is TRBD1 (5 bases). Germline CDR1 LNHNV, CDR2 YYDKDF (reference sequence). V was clipped by 1 base and J by 4 bases, with 7 bases between them. There are 13 residues in the CDR3. CDR3 in amino acids: CATSRGGATEAFF. The CDR3 bases are TGTGCCACCAGCAGAGGAGGGGCCACTGAAGCTTTCTTT.

The CDR3 DNA follows: TGTGCCAGCAGTCCCTTGGGTGGAAACACCATATATTTT. Its protein is CASSPLGGNTIYF. The rearrangement uses TRBV6-5 and TRBJ1-3; D is unclear. Germline V lookup: CDR1 MNHEY, CDR2 SVGAGI. V was shortened by 5 bases and J by 3 bases, with 8 bases between the two germline ends. The CDR3 extends over 13 amino acids.

V and J are TRBV15 and TRBJ2-1, with 8 nucleotides matching TRBD2. Germline V gene data show CDR1 as LNHNV and CDR2 as YYDKDF (reference sequence). The V and J ends lost 0 bases and 2 bases, in that order; junction bases with no gene match: 6. The CDR3 has 17 amino acids. CDR3 in amino acids: CATSRDITSGTYNEQFF. CDR3 sequence (DNA): TGTGCCACCAGCAGAGATATAACTAGCGGAACCTACAATGAGCAGTTCTTC.